Shown below are 16 T cell receptor beta chains from a single sample sequenced in a study of T cell responses to AZD1222 COVID-19 vaccine. TCRdb's table, derived via immunoSEQ multiplex PCR, lists solely in-frame clones and lacks some. The sample lists more than 110,000 clones; approximately 90% were seen once. The material was peripheral blood, obtained on day 0 of AZD1222 vaccination. The receptors shown here come from an adult in good health.

The rearrangement uses TRBV6-5 and TRBJ1-1; 11 positions match TRBD1. The CDR3 is 14 residues long. Trimming cost V 8 bases and J 11 bases; bases outside gene matches: 13. Germline V gene lookup returns CDR1 MNHEY and CDR2 SVGAGI. The CDR3 reads CASLDTDRGPLAFF. The CDR3 DNA reads TGTGCCAGCCTTGACACGGACAGGGGGCCTTTGGCTTTCTTT.

This clone was seen a handful of times. The chain has TRBV6-5 and TRBJ1-5; D remains unclear. Germline CDR1 is MNHEY and CDR2 is SVGAGI. V gave up 3 bases and J gave up 4 bases, with 7 bases separating them. The CDR3 has 13 residues. The CDR3 region is CASSYAHNQPQHF. For the CDR3, the DNA is TGTGCCAGCAGTTATGCACATAATCAGCCCCAGCATTTT.

The chain is built from TRBV10-3 and TRBJ2-1, with TRBD1 matching over 10 bases. This CDR3 contains 15 residues. Germline CDR1 reads ENHRY; CDR2 reads SYGVKD. J was trimmed by 7 bases and V by 10 bases; bases with no gene match: 13. CDR3 DNA sequence: TGTGCCACCCAGCGCCCGGGGACAGGGGATAATGAGCAGTTCTTC. This sequence encodes CATQRPGTGDNEQFF.

This chain links TRBV5-1 with TRBJ2-1; 7 nucleotides line up with TRBD2. The V gene end was trimmed by 5 bases and the J gene end by 3 bases; junction bases not matched to a gene: 2. This CDR3 has 13 amino acids. From germline, CDR1 is SGHRS and CDR2 YFSETQ. The DNA of the CDR3 is TGCGCCAGCAGGCTAGCGGACTACAATGAGCAGTTCTTC. The encoded protein is CASRLADYNEQFF. Full variable domain (missing parts from reference TRBV5-1 and TRBJ2-1): KAGVTQTPRYLIKTRGQQVTLSCSPISGHRSVSWYQQTPGQGLQFLFEYFSETQRNKGNFPGRFSGRQFSNSRSEMNVSTLELGDSALYLCASRLADYNEQFFGPGTRLTVL.

The rearrangement uses TRBV7-3 and TRBJ2-4; 10 nucleotides align to TRBD2. In germline, CDR1 is SGHTA, CDR2 FQGTGA. J was trimmed by 0 bases and V by 3 bases; bases with no gene match: 20. The CDR3 has 22 residues. The CDR3 here is CASSFCVGLAARGGVAKNIQYF. Here the CDR3 DNA reads TGTGCCAGCAGCTTTTGTGTAGGACTAGCGGCACGGGGTGGGGTAGCCAAAAACATTCAGTACTTC.

The V gene is TRBV7-2, the J gene TRBJ1-1; D uncertain. V lost 2 bases, J lost 8 bases, and 12 bases lay in between. Germline assignment: CDR1 SGHTA and CDR2 FQGNSA. This CDR3 is 13 amino acids long. The CDR3: CASSLRISSEAFF. The CDR3 DNA sequence: TGTGCCAGCAGCTTAAGGATTAGTTCCGAAGCTTTCTTT.

This rearrangement joins TRBV5-1 to TRBJ2-3; 8 bases align to TRBD2. Losses at the gene ends were 0 bases for V and 2 bases for J; bases not matched to a gene: 2. The CDR3 covers 15 residues. The germline CDR1 and CDR2 sequences are SGHRS and YFSETQ. The DNA for the CDR3 is TGCGCCAGCAGCTTGGGTAGCGGGAACACAGATACGCAGTATTTT. Its translation is CASSLGSGNTDTQYF.

The table lists this clone with a few counts. The genes are TRBV6-1 and TRBJ2-3; D gene uncertain. This CDR3 region has 14 residues. V dropped 1 base and J dropped 0 bases, with 5 bases sitting between them. The germline V gene encodes CDR1 MNHNS and CDR2 SASEGT. This CDR3 is CASSEETSTDTQYF. DNA for the CDR3: TGTGCCAGCAGTGAAGAAACTAGCACAGATACGCAGTATTTT.

The chain recombines TRBV29-1 with TRBJ2-1, with 13 bases identical to TRBD2. J lost 2 bases, V lost 4 bases, and 8 bases had no gene match. Germline V gene sequence: CDR1 SQVTM, CDR2 ANQGSEA. The CDR3 contains 17 residues. Here the CDR3 reads CSVGGLAGRVAYNEQFF. CDR3 DNA sequence: TGCAGCGTTGGGGGACTAGCGGGAAGGGTCGCCTACAATGAGCAGTTCTTC.

The V gene is TRBV4-1, the J gene TRBJ2-1, with D possibly matching TRBD2 (6 bases). The V and J ends lost 2 bases and 6 bases respectively, with 20 bases between them. The CDR3 totals 17 residues. The V gene's germline CDR1 is MGHRA and CDR2 YSYEKL. As DNA, the CDR3 is TGCGCCAGCAGCCAAATAAATGTTGGGGTGGAGGGCAATGAGCAGTTCTTC. It specifies CASSQINVGVEGNEQFF.

This clone was counted between two and nine times. The chain recombines TRBV9 with TRBJ2-7; 7 bases align to TRBD2. The length of the CDR3 is 15 residues. Germline V lookup: CDR1 SGDLS, CDR2 YYNGEE. V was clipped by 4 bases and J by 7 bases; unmatched bases: 14. CDR3 nucleotide sequence: TGTGCCAGCAGCCCACTGGCGGGAGTCTCGCGGGAGCAGTACTTC. Protein sequence: CASSPLAGVSREQYF.

The rearrangement links TRBV7-2 to TRBJ1-5; perhaps TRBD1 as D (5 bases). Deletions cut 0 bases from V and 4 bases from J, with 13 bases between. CDR1 is SGHTA, CDR2 FQGNSA, per germline. This CDR3 region has 16 residues. DNA for the CDR3: TGTGCCAGCAGCTTAGCGGTGACAGCCAAAAATCAGCCCCAGCATTTT. Its protein product is CASSLAVTAKNQPQHF.

The DNA of the CDR3 is TGTGCCAGCAGCCTTGTATCGGGACAGACACTGAACACTGAAGCTTTCTTT. As protein: CASSLVSGQTLNTEAFF. The V and J genes are TRBV14 and TRBJ1-1; TRBD1 matches at 7 bases. The CDR3 is 17 residues long. CDR1 and CDR2 (germline): SGHDN, FVKESK. The V gene end was trimmed by 4 bases and the J gene end by 0 bases; junction bases not matched to a gene: 11.

The chain uses TRBV12-3 or TRBV12-4 and TRBJ1-1; D is undetermined. The V and J ends lost 3 bases and 2 bases respectively, with 7 bases between them. The CDR3 sequence is 13 residues long. The CDR3 DNA reads TGTGCCAGCAGTTTTTCGCCAAACACTGAAGCTTTCTTT. Amino acids: CASSFSPNTEAFF.

This clone came up once. The V gene is TRBV4-3, the J gene TRBJ1-3; TRBD1 matches at 9 bases. This CDR3 has 19 amino acids. The V gene's germline CDR1 is LGHNA and CDR2 YSLEER. Trimming at V came to 0 bases and at J to 6 bases, leaving 15 bases not matched to a gene. For the CDR3, the DNA is TGCGCCAGCAGCCAAGATCTCGGCCCGAGGACAGGGGATGAAAACACCATATATTTT. Protein sequence: CASSQDLGPRTGDENTIYF.

This chain connects TRBV9 to TRBJ1-6; no clear D gene. The CDR3 runs to 14 residues. The germline CDR1 and CDR2 sequences are SGDLS and YYNGEE. With 0 bases removed from V and 1 base from J, the gap between germline ends came to 2 bases. The CDR3 DNA sequence: TGTGCCAGCAGCGTAGGGTCCTATAATTCACCCCTCCACTTT. Protein sequence: CASSVGSYNSPLHF.